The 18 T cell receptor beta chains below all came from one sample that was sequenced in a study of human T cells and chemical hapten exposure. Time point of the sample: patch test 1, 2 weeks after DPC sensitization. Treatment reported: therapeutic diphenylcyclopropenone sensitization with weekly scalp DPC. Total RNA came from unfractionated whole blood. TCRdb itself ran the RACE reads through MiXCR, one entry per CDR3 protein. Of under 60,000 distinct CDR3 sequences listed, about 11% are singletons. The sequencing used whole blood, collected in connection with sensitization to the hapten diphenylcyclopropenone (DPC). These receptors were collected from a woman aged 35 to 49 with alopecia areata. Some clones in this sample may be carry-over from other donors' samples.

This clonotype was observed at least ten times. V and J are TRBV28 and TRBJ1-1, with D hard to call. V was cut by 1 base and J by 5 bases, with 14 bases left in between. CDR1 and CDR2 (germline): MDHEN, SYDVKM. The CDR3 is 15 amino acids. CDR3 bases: TGTGCCAGCAGTTTATTTGGACGGGCGGGGACTGAAGCTTTCTTT. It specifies CASSLFGRAGTEAFF.

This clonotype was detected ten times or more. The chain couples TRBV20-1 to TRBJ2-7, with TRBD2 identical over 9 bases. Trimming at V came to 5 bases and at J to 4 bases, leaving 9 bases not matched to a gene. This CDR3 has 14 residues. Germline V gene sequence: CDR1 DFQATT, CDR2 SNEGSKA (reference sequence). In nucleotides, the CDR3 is TGCAGTGCTCCCAATAGCGGGGGCGGGTACGAGCAGTACTTC. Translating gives CSAPNSGGGYEQYF.

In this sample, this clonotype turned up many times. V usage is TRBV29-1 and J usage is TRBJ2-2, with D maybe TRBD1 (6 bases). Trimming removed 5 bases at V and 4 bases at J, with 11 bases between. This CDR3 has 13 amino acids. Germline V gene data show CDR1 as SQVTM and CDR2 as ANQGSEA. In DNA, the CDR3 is TGCAGCGTTCACAGGGAGACCACCGGGGAGCTGTTTTTT. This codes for CSVHRETTGELFF.

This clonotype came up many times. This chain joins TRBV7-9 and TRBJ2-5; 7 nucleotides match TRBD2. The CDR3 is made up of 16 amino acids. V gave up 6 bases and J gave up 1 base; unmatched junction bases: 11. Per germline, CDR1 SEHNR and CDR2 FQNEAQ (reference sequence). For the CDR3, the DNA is TGTGCCAGCAGGGGAGAGATAGCGGGCGCCCAAGAGACCCAGTACTTC. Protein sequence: CASRGEIAGAQETQYF.

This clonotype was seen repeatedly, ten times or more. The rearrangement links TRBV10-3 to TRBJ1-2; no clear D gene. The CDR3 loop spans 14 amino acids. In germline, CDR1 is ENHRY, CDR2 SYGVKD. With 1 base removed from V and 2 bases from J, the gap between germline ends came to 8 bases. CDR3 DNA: TGTGCCATCAGTGAGTTATCGATAAACTATGGCTACACCTTC. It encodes CAISELSINYGYTF.

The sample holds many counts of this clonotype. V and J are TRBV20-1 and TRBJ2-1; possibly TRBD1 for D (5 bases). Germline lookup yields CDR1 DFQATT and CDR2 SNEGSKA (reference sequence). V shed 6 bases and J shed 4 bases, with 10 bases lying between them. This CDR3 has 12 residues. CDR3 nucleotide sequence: TGCAGTGCGAGGCCAGGGTACAATGAGCAGTTCTTC. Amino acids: CSARPGYNEQFF.

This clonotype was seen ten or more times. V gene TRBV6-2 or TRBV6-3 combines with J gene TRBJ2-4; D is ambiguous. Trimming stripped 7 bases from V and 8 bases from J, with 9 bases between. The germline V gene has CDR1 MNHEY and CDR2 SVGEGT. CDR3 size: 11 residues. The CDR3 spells CASKDLDIQYF. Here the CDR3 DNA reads TGTGCCAGCAAAGACTTGGACATTCAGTACTTC.

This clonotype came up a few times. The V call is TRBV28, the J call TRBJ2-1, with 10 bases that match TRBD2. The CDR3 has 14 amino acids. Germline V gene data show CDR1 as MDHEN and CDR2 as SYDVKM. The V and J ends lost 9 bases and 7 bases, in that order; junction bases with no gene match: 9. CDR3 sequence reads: CASISGGADNEQFF. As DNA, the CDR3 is TGTGCCAGTATCAGCGGGGGGGCAGATAATGAGCAGTTCTTC.

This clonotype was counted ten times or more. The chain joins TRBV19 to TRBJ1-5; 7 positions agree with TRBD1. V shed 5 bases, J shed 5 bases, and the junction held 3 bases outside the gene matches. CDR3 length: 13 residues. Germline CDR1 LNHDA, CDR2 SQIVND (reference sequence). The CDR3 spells CASSSQGDQPQHF. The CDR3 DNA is TGTGCCAGTAGTTCTCAGGGGGATCAGCCCCAGCATTTT.

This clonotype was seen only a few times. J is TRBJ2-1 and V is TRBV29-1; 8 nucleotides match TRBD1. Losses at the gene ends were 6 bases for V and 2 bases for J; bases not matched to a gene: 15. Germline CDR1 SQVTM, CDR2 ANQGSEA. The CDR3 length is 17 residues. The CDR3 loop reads CSVRRPSGQGPYNEQFF. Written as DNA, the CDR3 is TGCAGCGTCCGTAGACCTTCAGGACAGGGCCCCTACAATGAGCAGTTCTTC.

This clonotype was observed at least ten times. The CDR3, as DNA: TGTGCCAGCAGTTTATCTGGGTCCTATGGCTACACCTTC. Translated: CASSLSGSYGYTF. This chain joins TRBV27 and TRBJ1-2; D remains unclear. CDR1 is MNHEY and CDR2 is SMNVEV in the germline V gene (reference sequence). The CDR3 length is 13 residues. V lost 0 bases, J lost 4 bases, and 6 bases lay in between.

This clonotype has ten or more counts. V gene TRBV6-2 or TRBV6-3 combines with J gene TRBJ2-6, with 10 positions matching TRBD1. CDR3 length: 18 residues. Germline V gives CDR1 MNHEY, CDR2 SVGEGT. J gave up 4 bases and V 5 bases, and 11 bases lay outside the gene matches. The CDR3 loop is CASSLRPGTGVGANVLTF. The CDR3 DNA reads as TGTGCCAGCAGTCTACGTCCCGGGACAGGGGTCGGGGCCAACGTCCTGACTTTC.

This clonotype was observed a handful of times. CDR3 in amino acids: CSASREGGLGETQYF. Written as DNA, the CDR3 is TGCAGTGCTAGCCGGGAAGGAGGGCTGGGGGAGACCCAGTACTTC. The chain carries TRBV20-1 and TRBJ2-5; maybe TRBD2 (6 bases). Germline V CDR1 and CDR2: DFQATT, SNEGSKA (reference sequence). Trimming left V 3 bases short and J 5 bases short, with 19 bases between. This CDR3 is built from 15 residues.

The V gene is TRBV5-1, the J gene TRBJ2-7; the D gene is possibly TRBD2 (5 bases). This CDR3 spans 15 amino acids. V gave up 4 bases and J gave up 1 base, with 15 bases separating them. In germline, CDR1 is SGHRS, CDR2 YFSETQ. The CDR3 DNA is TGCGCCAGCAGCCCGGAGGCGACACGGTCCTACGAGCAGTACTTC. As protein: CASSPEATRSYEQYF.

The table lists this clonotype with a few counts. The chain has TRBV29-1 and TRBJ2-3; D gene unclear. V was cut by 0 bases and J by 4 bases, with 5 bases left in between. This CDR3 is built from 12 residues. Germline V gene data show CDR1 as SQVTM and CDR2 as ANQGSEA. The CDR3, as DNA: TGCAGCGTTGAAGATAATTCAGATACGCAGTATTTT. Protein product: CSVEDNSDTQYF.

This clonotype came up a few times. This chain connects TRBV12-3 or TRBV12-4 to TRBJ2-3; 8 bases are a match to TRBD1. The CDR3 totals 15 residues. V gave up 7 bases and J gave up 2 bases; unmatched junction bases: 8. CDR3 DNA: TGTGCCAGCAACCCGGACAGGGCTGCCACAGATACGCAGTATTTT. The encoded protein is CASNPDRAATDTQYF.

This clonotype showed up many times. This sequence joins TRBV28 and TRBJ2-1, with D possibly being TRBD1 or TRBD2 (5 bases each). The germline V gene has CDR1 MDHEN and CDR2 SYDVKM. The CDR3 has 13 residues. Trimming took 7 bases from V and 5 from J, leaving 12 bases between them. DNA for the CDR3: TGTGCCAGCACCGGGGCCATGAACAATGAGCAGTTCTTC. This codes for CASTGAMNNEQFF.

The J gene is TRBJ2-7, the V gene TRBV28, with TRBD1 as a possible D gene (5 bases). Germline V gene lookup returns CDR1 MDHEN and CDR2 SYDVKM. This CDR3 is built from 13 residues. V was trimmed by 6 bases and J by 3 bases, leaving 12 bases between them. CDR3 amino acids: CASSLTQDYEQYF. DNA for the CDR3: TGTGCCAGCAGCCTTACACAGGACTACGAGCAGTACTTC. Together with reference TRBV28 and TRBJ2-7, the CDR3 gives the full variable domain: DVKVTQSSRYLVKRTGEKVFLECVQDMDHENMFWYRQDPGLGLRLIYFSYDVKMKEKGDIPEGYSVSREKKERFSLILESASTNQTSMYLCASSLTQDYEQYFGPGTRLTVT.